The next 21 T cell receptor beta chains were all read from a single sample in a study of T-cell memory formation after mild COVID-19. MiXCR was run by TCRdb on the 5' RACE reads, yielding one entry per CDR3 protein. Among approximately 450,000 distinct CDR3 sequences listed, 15% to 20% were seen once. Sequences were obtained from PBMCs or a T cell subset sorted from them (not recorded which). Receptor source: an adult woman who had mild COVID-19 (a few samples of this study predate the infection). Cell type and time point are not known.

The rearrangement links TRBV11-2 to TRBJ2-1, with D possibly TRBD2 on 5 matching bases. Germline V gene lookup returns CDR1 SGHAT and CDR2 FQNNGV. Trimming left V 1 base short and J 2 bases short, with 9 bases between. The CDR3 has 15 amino acids. CDR3 bases: TGTGCCAGCAGCTTAGTGTATAGCGCCTACAATGAGCAGTTCTTC. This encodes CASSLVYSAYNEQFF. The complete variable domain, with remaining parts taken from reference TRBV11-2 and TRBJ2-1, reads EAGVAQSPRYKIIEKRQSVAFWCNPISGHATLYWYQQILGQGPKLLIQFQNNGVVDDSQLPKDRFSAERLKGVDSTLKIQPAKLEDSAVYLCASSLVYSAYNEQFFGPGTRLTVL.

The chain couples TRBV4-1 to TRBJ1-2; D not certain. This CDR3 is 16 amino acids long. CDR1 MGHRA and CDR2 YSYEKL come from the germline V gene. Trimming pared 1 base from V and 1 base from J, leaving 13 bases between. DNA for the CDR3: TGCGCCAGCAGCCAAGCGGGAGGGTCCTATAACTATGGCTACACCTTC. It is translated as CASSQAGGSYNYGYTF.

This clonotype was seen many times. The chain couples TRBV5-1 to TRBJ2-2; D may be TRBD2 (5 bases). V lost 6 bases to trimming and J lost 0 bases, with 9 bases between them. Looked up from germline, CDR1 is SGHRS and CDR2 is YFSETQ. The CDR3 contains 14 residues. For the CDR3, the DNA is TGCGCCAGCAAAGGGAGTACGAACACCGGGGAGCTGTTTTTT. It specifies CASKGSTNTGELFF.

This clonotype was recorded many times. V is TRBV5-1 and J is TRBJ2-7; no firm D call. This CDR3 has 13 residues. Germline CDR1 SGHRS, CDR2 YFSETQ. V was pared by 3 bases and J by 3 bases, with 10 bases between. CDR3 amino acids: CASSSNGHYEQYF. CDR3 in DNA: TGCGCCAGCAGCTCGAACGGTCACTACGAGCAGTACTTC. The whole variable domain, filled in from reference TRBV5-1 and TRBJ2-7, reads KAGVTQTPRYLIKTRGQQVTLSCSPISGHRSVSWYQQTPGQGLQFLFEYFSETQRNKGNFPGRFSGRQFSNSRSEMNVSTLELGDSALYLCASSSNGHYEQYFGPGTRLTVT.

This sequence joins TRBV6-6 and TRBJ2-5; 7 positions agree with TRBD2. Germline V lookup: CDR1 MNHNY, CDR2 SVGAGI (reference sequence). V lost 2 bases, J lost 3 bases, and 9 bases stayed unmatched. This CDR3 is 16 amino acids long. The CDR3 is CASSYNTRLAKETQYF. The CDR3 DNA is TGTGCCAGCAGTTACAATACCCGACTAGCCAAAGAGACCCAGTACTTC.

This clonotype was seen just once. The chain recombines TRBV24-1 with TRBJ1-4; D not certain. The CDR3 has 17 residues. CDR1 KGHDR and CDR2 SFDVKD come from the germline V gene. The V end lost 3 bases, the J end lost 5 bases, and 18 bases lay between the germline ends. CDR3: CATSDPGKGPSNEKLFF. As DNA, the CDR3 is TGTGCCACCAGTGATCCGGGGAAGGGCCCCTCGAATGAAAAACTGTTTTTT.

V gene TRBV5-1 combines with J gene TRBJ2-3; D perhaps matches TRBD1 (5 bases). Trimming stripped 2 bases from V and 0 bases from J, with 13 bases between. The CDR3 has 16 amino acids. Germline V gives CDR1 SGHRS, CDR2 YFSETQ. CDR3 sequence reads: CASSFLGRTSTDTQYF. CDR3 nucleotide sequence: TGCGCCAGCAGCTTTCTGGGGCGAACTAGCACAGATACGCAGTATTTT.

The chain couples TRBV6-5 to TRBJ1-1; 8 bases are shared with TRBD1. There are 16 residues in the CDR3. The J segment lost 5 bases and the V segment lost 6 bases, leaving 14 bases of the junction unmatched. CDR1 and CDR2 from the germline V gene are MNHEY and SVGAGI. CDR3 sequence: CASSPDLTGVRTEAFF. CDR3 DNA: TGTGCCAGCAGCCCAGATCTGACAGGGGTGAGGACTGAAGCTTTCTTT.

This clonotype was seen ten or more times. The CDR3 protein is CSVEDPVGRGNEQFF. CDR3 bases: TGCAGCGTTGAAGACCCGGTGGGCAGAGGTAATGAGCAGTTCTTC. The chain carries TRBV29-1 and TRBJ2-1, with D hard to call. V shed 0 bases and J shed 7 bases, with 16 bases lying between them. The CDR3 loop spans 15 amino acids. The germline V gene has CDR1 SQVTM and CDR2 ANQGSEA.

The chain joins TRBV5-1 to TRBJ1-2; 7 bases are a match to TRBD1. The CDR3 is 15 amino acids. V lost 4 bases to trimming and J lost 3 bases; unmatched junction nucleotides: 9. Germline-derived CDR1 and CDR2 are SGHRS and YFSETQ. CDR3 in DNA: TGCGCCAGCAGCGAAACAGGGGCGGTGGACTATGGCTACACCTTC. It specifies CASSETGAVDYGYTF.

This clonotype was counted a few times. This sequence joins TRBV12-3 or TRBV12-4 and TRBJ2-7; D could derive from TRBD1 or TRBD2 (5 bases each). V dropped 3 bases and J dropped 4 bases, with 13 bases sitting between them. This CDR3 is 14 amino acids long. CDR3 residues: CASSLGQDLYEQYF. The CDR3, as DNA: TGTGCCAGCAGTTTGGGGCAGGACTTATACGAGCAGTACTTC.

V gene TRBV18 combines with J gene TRBJ2-1, with TRBD2 matching over 10 bases. This CDR3 comprises 15 residues. CDR1 and CDR2 (germline): KGHSH, LQKENI. Losses at the gene ends were 2 bases for V and 8 bases for J; bases not matched to a gene: 6. This CDR3 reads CASSPGTSVIDEQFF. In DNA, the CDR3 is TGTGCCAGCTCACCAGGGACTAGCGTAATCGATGAGCAGTTCTTC.

The chain has TRBV18 and TRBJ1-6; D perhaps matches TRBD1 (5 bases). Germline V gives CDR1 KGHSH, CDR2 LQKENI. Trimming shortened V by 2 bases and J by 10 bases, and 9 bases separated the two germline ends. CDR3 size: 13 residues. The DNA for the CDR3 is TGTGCCAGCTCACCAGAGGGGCAATCACCCCTCCACTTT. Translation: CASSPEGQSPLHF. The full variable domain, its missing parts supplied by reference TRBV18 and TRBJ1-6, is NAGVMQNPRHLVRRRGQEARLRCSPMKGHSHVYWYRQLPEEGLKFMVYLQKENIIDESGMPKERFSAEFPKEGPSILRIQQVVRGDSAAYFCASSPEGQSPLHFGNGTRLTVT.

A few counts support this clonotype. The chain uses TRBV7-6 and TRBJ2-1; 8 bases agree with TRBD2. The CDR3 is 16 residues long. V trimming: 5 bases; J trimming: 5 bases; junction bases outside the gene matches: 11. Per the germline V gene, CDR1 is SGHVS and CDR2 is FNYEAQ. CDR3 nucleotides: TGTGCCAGCAGCCTCGTAGCGGGACTTCCTAACAATGAGCAGTTCTTC. Protein: CASSLVAGLPNNEQFF.

V and J are TRBV7-2 and TRBJ2-3; 7 bases map to TRBD1. The CDR3 has 12 residues. The V and J ends lost 9 bases and 2 bases, in that order; junction bases with no gene match: 2. The V gene's germline CDR1 is SGHTA and CDR2 FQGNSA. The CDR3 DNA reads TGTGCCAGGACAGGGCCCACAGATACGCAGTATTTT. As protein: CARTGPTDTQYF. Full variable domain (missing parts from reference TRBV7-2 and TRBJ2-3): GAGVSQSPSNKVTEKGKDVELRCDPISGHTALYWYRQSLGQGLEFLIYFQGNSAPDKSGLPSDRFSAERTGGSVSTLTIQRTQQEDSAVYLCARTGPTDTQYFGPGTRLTVL.

This clonotype was detected many times. The chain employs TRBV4-1 and TRBJ2-2; D is unresolved. CDR3 length: 12 amino acids. The germline CDR1 and CDR2 sequences are MGHRA and YSYEKL. Trimming removed 0 bases from V and 5 bases from J, with 1 base in between. The CDR3 DNA reads TGCGCCAGCAGCCAAGATACCGGGGAGCTGTTTTTT. It is translated as CASSQDTGELFF.

This chain joins TRBV7-2 and TRBJ2-7; 12 bases line up with TRBD2. CDR1 is SGHTA and CDR2 is FQGNSA in the germline V gene. The junction had 5 bases not matched to a gene; V was cut back by 5 bases and J by 3 bases. CDR3 length equals 15 residues. The DNA of the CDR3 is TGTGCCAGCAGCCAAGCGACTAGCGGGGGCTACGAGCAGTACTTC. This encodes CASSQATSGGYEQYF.

This clonotype was seen a handful of times. The chain employs TRBV7-8 and TRBJ1-1; no clear D. V shed 2 bases and J shed 3 bases, with 7 bases lying between them. The CDR3 spans 13 residues. Per germline, CDR1 SGHVS and CDR2 FQNEAQ. CDR3 in DNA: TGTGCCAGCAGCTTAATCCGGGACACTGAAGCTTTCTTT. This translates into CASSLIRDTEAFF.

This clonotype was recorded many times. The gene calls are TRBV7-9 and TRBJ2-2; no reliable D call. The CDR3 extends over 16 amino acids. The V gene lost 1 base and the J gene lost 6 bases, with 15 bases spanning the gap. Germline assignment: CDR1 SEHNR and CDR2 FQNEAQ (reference sequence). CDR3: CASSLVQTVGSGELFF. The CDR3 nucleotides read TGTGCCAGCAGCTTAGTACAGACCGTAGGCTCCGGGGAGCTGTTTTTT.

Written as DNA, the CDR3 is TGTGCCAGCAGCTTATATGCGGGAGAGTACAATGAGCAGTTCTTC. Protein: CASSLYAGEYNEQFF. J is TRBJ2-1 and V is TRBV7-3; the match to TRBD2 covers 7 bases. The CDR3 runs to 15 residues. J lost 4 bases, V lost 2 bases, and 5 bases had no gene match. Per the germline V gene, CDR1 is SGHTA and CDR2 is FQGTGA.

This clonotype was seen ten or more times. The chain carries TRBV5-1 and TRBJ2-5; possibly TRBD1 or TRBD2 for D (5 bases each). The V gene lost 4 bases and the J gene lost 2 bases, with 9 bases spanning the gap. CDR3 length equals 13 residues. CDR1 and CDR2 from the germline V gene are SGHRS and YFSETQ. This chain's CDR3 is CASSPGRQETQYF. The CDR3 nucleotides read TGCGCCAGCAGCCCGGGACGTCAAGAGACCCAGTACTTC.